This record looks at one T cell receptor beta chain sequence and its context. Its target is unknown. These data come from a study of graft-versus-host responses after intestinal transplantation. Study in general: All recipients were transplanted with multivisceral, liver-intestinal, or isolated intestinal grafts. Tacrolimus and steroids were given for around three years to all recipients after anti-thymocyte globulin induction.

The CDR3 loop spans 14 amino acids. V dropped 4 bases and J dropped 1; count of bases not matched to a gene: 2. Germline assignment: CDR1 KGHSH and CDR2 LQKENI. Here immunoSEQ multiplex PCR was the method, and the copy in TCRdb shows in-frame clones only, minus some. The profile shows about 88,000 clones, 85% to 95% of them singletons. General observations from the study: Graft-versus-host to host-versus-graft clonal ratios in allografts were high in patients with graft-donor T cell macrochimerism.

This TCR was sampled from a human donor who was the organ donor for an intestinal transplant. Sequenced here: unstimulated CD4+ T cells sorted from spleen or lymph node cells, sampled before transplant. This chain joins TRBV18 and TRBJ1-1, with 8 bases fitting TRBD1. The CDR3 sequence: CASSHGQGNTEAFF. CDR3 in DNA: TGTGCCAGCTCACACGGACAGGGGAACACTGAAGCTTTCTTT.